The clone carrying this T cell receptor (beta chain) was seen more than once but under ten times. The sample comes from a study of blood T cell repertoires in COVID-19. For the study at large: Acute-phase and convalescent COVID-19 samples originated in the United States, Italy and Spain. Sample material is recorded as cDNA or gDNA derived from T cells, B-cell-depleted T cells, or PBMCs.

The authors' processing: Estimates of nucleated cell counts were drawn from the amplification of reference gene primers. The repertoire was sequenced with immunoSEQ multiplex PCR; TCRdb's copy has only in-frame clones and lacks some. V and J calls and clone size are those listed in that table; D and trimming were worked out from the DNA. The sample contains about 83,000 clones, 65% to 80% of which appear only once. The CDR3 covers 14 residues. Germline-derived CDR1 and CDR2 are SGHTA and FQGNSA. With 3 bases removed from V and 6 bases from J, the gap between germline ends came to 9 bases. The receptor's source is a woman aged 80 or over with active or convalescent COVID-19. The chain couples TRBV7-2 to TRBJ1-6; a weak D match, TRBD1 (5 bases). Sequenced material: peripheral blood. The CDR3 coding sequence is TGTGCCAGCAGCTTGGGACTGATTAATTCACCCCTCCACTTT. Translated, it gives CASSLGLINSPLHF.